Presented here are 5 T cell receptor beta chains from one specimen sequenced in a study of blood T cell repertoires in COVID-19. Assay: immunoSEQ multiplex PCR; the TCRdb copy retains only in-frame clones and omits some. The data show around 94,000 clones, 84% seen once. Sample: peripheral blood. These receptors were taken from a man in his forties with active or convalescent COVID-19.

V usage is TRBV5-4 and J usage is TRBJ2-5; 7 bases are shared with TRBD1. Trimming cost V 1 base and J 5 bases; bases outside gene matches: 8. The length of the CDR3 is 15 residues. Germline CDR1 and CDR2: SGHNT and YYREEE (reference sequence). For the CDR3, the DNA is TGTGCCAGCAGCTTGAAAACAGGGGTACTGGAGACCCAGTACTTC. It specifies CASSLKTGVLETQYF.

This chain joins TRBV5-3 and TRBJ2-3; 8 bases agree with TRBD2. TRBV5-3 has ORF status, its function being uncertain. V lost 3 bases and J lost 2; bases outside the gene matches: 5. This CDR3 has 15 residues. The DNA for the CDR3 is TGTGCCAGAAGCTCTAGCGGGCGCCCCACAGATACGCAGTATTTT. This encodes CARSSSGRPTDTQYF.

The V call is TRBV30, the J call TRBJ2-5; 10 bases are a match to TRBD2. This CDR3 has 14 residues. Per germline, CDR1 GTSNPN and CDR2 SVGIG (reference sequence). V trimming: 5 bases; J trimming: 3 bases; junction bases outside the gene matches: 6. CDR3 residues: CAWGRGTSEETQYF. CDR3 nucleotide sequence: TGTGCCTGGGGCCGAGGGACTAGCGAAGAGACCCAGTACTTC.

This clone was seen a single time. The rearrangement uses TRBV18 and TRBJ1-2; 7 nucleotides line up with TRBD1. This CDR3 has 15 residues. V gave up 3 bases and J gave up 6 bases; unmatched junction bases: 10. CDR1 and CDR2 from the germline V gene are KGHSH and LQKENI. The CDR3: CASSPDRTLGDGYTF. The DNA for the CDR3 is TGTGCCAGCTCACCGGACAGGACTTTGGGGGATGGCTACACCTTC.

This clone was observed a single time. The chain couples TRBV11-2 to TRBJ2-7; D not resolved. The germline V and J ends were trimmed by 2 bases and 5 bases, with 10 bases remaining between them. Germline CDR1 SGHAT, CDR2 FQNNGV. The CDR3 is made up of 13 amino acids. The DNA for the CDR3 is TGTGCCAGCAGCTTAACGGTCACCAACGAGCAGTACTTC. It yields the protein CASSLTVTNEQYF.